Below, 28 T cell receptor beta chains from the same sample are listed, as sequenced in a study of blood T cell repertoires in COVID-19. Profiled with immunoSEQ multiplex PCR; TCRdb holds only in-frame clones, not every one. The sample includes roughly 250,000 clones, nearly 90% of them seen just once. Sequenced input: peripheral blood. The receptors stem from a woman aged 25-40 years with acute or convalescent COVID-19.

CDR3 loop: CASSWTGGLNGELFF. The CDR3 DNA sequence: TGTGCCAGCAGCTGGACAGGGGGCCTTAACGGGGAGCTGTTTTTT. The V call is TRBV9, the J call TRBJ2-2, with 11 bases fitting TRBD1. The germline CDR1 and CDR2 sequences are SGDLS and YYNGEE. V was pared by 4 bases and J by 7 bases, with 6 bases of the junction left unmatched. This CDR3 contains 15 residues.

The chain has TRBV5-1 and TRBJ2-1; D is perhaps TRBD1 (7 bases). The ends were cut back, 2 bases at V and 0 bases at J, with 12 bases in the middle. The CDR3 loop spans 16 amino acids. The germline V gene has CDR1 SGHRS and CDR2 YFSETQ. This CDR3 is CASSFGGGRSYNEQFF. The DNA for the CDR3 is TGCGCCAGCAGCTTCGGAGGGGGCCGCTCCTACAATGAGCAGTTCTTC.

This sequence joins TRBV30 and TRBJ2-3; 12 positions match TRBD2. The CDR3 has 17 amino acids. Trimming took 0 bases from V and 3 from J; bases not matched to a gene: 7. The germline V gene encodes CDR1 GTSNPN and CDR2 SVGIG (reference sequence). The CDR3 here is CAWSVVRTSGTTDTQYF. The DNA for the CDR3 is TGTGCCTGGAGTGTAGTCAGGACTAGCGGGACGACAGATACGCAGTATTTT.

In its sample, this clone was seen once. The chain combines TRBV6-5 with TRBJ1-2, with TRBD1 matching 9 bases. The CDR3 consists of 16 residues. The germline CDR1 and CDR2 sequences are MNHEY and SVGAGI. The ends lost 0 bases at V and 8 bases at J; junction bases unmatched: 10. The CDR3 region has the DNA TGTGCCAGCAGTTACTCGTTACAGGGGGCTTTGCGGGGCTACACCTTC. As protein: CASSYSLQGALRGYTF.

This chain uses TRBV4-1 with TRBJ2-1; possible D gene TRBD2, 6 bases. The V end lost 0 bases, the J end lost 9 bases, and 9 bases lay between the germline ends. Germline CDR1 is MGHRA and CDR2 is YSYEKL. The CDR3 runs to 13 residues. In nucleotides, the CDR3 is TGCGCCAGCAGCCAAGACTTCGGGGGTGAGCAGTTCTTC. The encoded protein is CASSQDFGGEQFF.

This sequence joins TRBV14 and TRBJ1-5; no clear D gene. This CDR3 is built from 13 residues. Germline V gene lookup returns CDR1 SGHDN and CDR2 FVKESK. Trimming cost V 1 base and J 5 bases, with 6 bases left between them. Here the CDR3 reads CASSQGSYQPQHF. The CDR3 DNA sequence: TGTGCCAGCAGCCAAGGCAGTTATCAGCCCCAGCATTTT.

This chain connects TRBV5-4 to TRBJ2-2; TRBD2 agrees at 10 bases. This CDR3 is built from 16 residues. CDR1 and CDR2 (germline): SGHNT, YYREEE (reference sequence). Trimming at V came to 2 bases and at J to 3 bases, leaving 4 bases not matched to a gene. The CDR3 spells CASSLLAGSHTGELFF. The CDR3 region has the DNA TGTGCCAGCAGCTTACTAGCGGGAAGTCACACCGGGGAGCTGTTTTTT.

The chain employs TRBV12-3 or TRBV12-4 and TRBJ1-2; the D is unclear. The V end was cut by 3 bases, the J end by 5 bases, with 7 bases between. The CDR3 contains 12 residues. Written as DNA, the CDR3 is TGTGCCAGCAGTTTTCAAACATATGGCTACACCTTC. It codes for CASSFQTYGYTF.

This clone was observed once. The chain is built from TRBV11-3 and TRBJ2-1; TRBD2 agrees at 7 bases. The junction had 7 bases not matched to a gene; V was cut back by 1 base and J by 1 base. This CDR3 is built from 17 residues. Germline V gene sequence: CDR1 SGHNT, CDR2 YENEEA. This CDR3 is CASSLGRGGSSYNEQFF. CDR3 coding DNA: TGTGCCAGCAGCTTAGGTCGGGGCGGGAGTTCCTACAATGAGCAGTTCTTC.

CDR3 sequence: CASSLLRNSPLHF. In DNA form, the CDR3 reads TGTGCCAGCAGTTTACTTAGAAATTCACCCCTCCACTTT. This chain links TRBV27 with TRBJ1-6, with D unresolved. This CDR3 has 13 residues. The ends were cut back, 2 bases at V and 7 bases at J, with 6 bases in the middle. In germline, CDR1 is MNHEY, CDR2 SMNVEV (reference sequence).

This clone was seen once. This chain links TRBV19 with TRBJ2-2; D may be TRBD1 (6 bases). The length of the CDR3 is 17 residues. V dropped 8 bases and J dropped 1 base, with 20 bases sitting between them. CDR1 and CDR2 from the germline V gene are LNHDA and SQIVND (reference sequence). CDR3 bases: TGTGCCAGTCAAAAACGTCGGGGACAAATGAACACCGGGGAGCTGTTTTTT. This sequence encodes CASQKRRGQMNTGELFF.

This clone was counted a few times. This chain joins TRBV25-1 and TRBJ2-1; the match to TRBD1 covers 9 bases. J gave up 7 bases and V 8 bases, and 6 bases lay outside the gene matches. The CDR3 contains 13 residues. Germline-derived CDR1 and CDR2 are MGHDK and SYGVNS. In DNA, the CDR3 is TGTGCCAGCCTGGGACAGGGTCAAAATGAGCAGTTCTTC. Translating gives CASLGQGQNEQFF. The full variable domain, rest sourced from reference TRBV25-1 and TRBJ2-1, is EADIYQTPRYLVIGTGKKITLECSQTMGHDKMYWYQQDPGMELHLIHYSYGVNSTEKGDLSSESTVSRIRTEHFPLTLESARPSHTSQYLCASLGQGQNEQFFGPGTRLTVL.

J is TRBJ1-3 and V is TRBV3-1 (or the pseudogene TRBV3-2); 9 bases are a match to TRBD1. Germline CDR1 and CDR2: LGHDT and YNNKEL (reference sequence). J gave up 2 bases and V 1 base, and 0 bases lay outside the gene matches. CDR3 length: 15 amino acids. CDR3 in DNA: TGTGCCAGCAGCCAAGGGACAGGGGCTGGAAACACCATATATTTT. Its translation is CASSQGTGAGNTIYF.

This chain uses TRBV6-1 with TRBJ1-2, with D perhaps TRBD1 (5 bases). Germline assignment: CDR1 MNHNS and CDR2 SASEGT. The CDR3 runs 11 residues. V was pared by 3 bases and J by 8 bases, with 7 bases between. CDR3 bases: TGTGCCAGCAGTGAGCGGGGCGGCTACACCTTC. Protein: CASSERGGYTF.

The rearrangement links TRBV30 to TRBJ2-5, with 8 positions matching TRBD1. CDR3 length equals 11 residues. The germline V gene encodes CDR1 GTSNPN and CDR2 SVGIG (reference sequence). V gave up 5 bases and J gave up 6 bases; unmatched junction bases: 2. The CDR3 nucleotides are TGTGCCTGGGGACAGGGAAAGACCCAGTACTTC. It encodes CAWGQGKTQYF.

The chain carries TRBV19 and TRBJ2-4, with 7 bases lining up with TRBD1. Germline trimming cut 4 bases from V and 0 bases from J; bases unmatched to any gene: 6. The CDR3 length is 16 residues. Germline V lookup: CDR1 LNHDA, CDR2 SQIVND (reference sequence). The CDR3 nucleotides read TGTGCCAGTAGTAGCGACAGGGCTGCAGCCAAAAACATTCAGTACTTC. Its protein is CASSSDRAAAKNIQYF.

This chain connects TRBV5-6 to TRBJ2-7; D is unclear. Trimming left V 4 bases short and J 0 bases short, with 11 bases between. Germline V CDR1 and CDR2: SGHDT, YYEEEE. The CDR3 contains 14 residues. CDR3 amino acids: CASSTFLSSYEQYF. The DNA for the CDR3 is TGTGCCAGCAGCACATTCTTAAGCTCCTACGAGCAGTACTTC.

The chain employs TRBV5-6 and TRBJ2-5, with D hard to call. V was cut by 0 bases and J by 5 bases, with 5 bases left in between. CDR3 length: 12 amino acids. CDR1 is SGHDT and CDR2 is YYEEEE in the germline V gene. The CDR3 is CASSLARETQYF. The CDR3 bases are TGTGCCAGCAGCTTGGCGCGGGAGACCCAGTACTTC.

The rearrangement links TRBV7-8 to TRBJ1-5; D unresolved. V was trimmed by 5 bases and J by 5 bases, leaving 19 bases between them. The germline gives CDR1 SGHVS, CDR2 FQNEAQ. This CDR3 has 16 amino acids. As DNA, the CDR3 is TGTGCCAGCAGCCTGGCCCCGCGAGGGAAGGATCAGCCCCAGCATTTT. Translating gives CASSLAPRGKDQPQHF.

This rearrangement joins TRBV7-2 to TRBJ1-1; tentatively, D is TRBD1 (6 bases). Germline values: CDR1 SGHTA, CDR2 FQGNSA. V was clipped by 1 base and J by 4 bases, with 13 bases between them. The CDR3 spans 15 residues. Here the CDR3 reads CASSLDWGGGTEAFF. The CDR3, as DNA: TGTGCCAGCAGCTTAGATTGGGGGGGCGGCACTGAAGCTTTCTTT.

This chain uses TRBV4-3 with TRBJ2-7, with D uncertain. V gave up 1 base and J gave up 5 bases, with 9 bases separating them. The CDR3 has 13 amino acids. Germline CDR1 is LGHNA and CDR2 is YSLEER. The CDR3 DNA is TGCGCCAGCAGCCAAGGAACCGGAGACGAGCAGTACTTC. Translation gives CASSQGTGDEQYF.

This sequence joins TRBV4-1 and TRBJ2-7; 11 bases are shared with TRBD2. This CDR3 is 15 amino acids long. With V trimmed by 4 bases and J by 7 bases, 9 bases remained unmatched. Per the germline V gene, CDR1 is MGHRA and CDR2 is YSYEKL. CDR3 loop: CASSRTLAGAGEQYF. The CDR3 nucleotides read TGCGCCAGCAGCCGTACACTAGCGGGAGCTGGGGAGCAGTACTTC.

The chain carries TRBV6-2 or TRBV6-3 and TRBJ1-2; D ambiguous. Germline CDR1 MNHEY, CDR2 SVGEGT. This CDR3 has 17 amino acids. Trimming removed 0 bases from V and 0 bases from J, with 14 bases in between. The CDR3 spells CASSYSKGGHTNYGYTF. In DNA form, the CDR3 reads TGTGCCAGCAGTTACTCGAAAGGTGGGCATACTAACTATGGCTACACCTTC.

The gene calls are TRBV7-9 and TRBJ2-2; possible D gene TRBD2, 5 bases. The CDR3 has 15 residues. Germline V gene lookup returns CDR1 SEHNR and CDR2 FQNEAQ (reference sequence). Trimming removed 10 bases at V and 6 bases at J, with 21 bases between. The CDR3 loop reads CATTWSGVVSGELFF. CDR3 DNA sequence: TGTGCCACTACCTGGAGCGGCGTTGTTTCCGGGGAGCTGTTTTTT.

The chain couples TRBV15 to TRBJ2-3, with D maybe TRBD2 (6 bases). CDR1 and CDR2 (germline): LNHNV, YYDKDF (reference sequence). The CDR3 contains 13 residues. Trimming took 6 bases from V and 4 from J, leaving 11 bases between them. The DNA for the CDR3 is TGTGCCACCAGACGGGACTCCGCAGATACGCAGTATTTT. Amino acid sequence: CATRRDSADTQYF.

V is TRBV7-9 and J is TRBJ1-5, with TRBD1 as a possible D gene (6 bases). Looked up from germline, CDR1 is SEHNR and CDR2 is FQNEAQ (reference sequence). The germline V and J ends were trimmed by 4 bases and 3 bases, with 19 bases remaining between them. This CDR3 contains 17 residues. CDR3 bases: TGTGCCAGCAGCTCAAACGACCGGGACAACCACAATCAGCCCCAGCATTTT. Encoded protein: CASSSNDRDNHNQPQHF.

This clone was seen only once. CDR3 protein: CAWSGTGGAYYGYTF. In DNA form, the CDR3 reads TGTGCCTGGAGTGGGACAGGGGGCGCTTACTATGGCTACACCTTC. The chain is built from TRBV30 and TRBJ1-2; 11 positions agree with TRBD1. CDR3 length: 15 residues. Germline V lookup: CDR1 GTSNPN, CDR2 SVGIG (reference sequence). V trimming: 1 base; J trimming: 3 bases; junction bases outside the gene matches: 4.

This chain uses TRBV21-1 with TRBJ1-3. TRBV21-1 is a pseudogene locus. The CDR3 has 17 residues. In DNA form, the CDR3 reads TGTGCCAGCAGCAGTAGTGGGGGAGGTCCGGTGAGAAACACCATATATTTT. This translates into CASSSSGGGPVRNTIYF.